This T cell receptor beta chain was profiled in a study of glioma-infiltrating T cells. V lost 5 bases to trimming and J lost 9 bases, with 16 bases between them. Germline values: CDR1 LNHDA, CDR2 SQIVND (reference sequence). This CDR3 has 13 amino acids. Amplification of TCR alpha and beta CDR3 regions from RNA used iRepertoire nested multiplex PCR. TCRdb re-called the multiplex PCR reads through MiXCR, storing one row per CDR3 protein. The sample holds a few hundred thousand distinct CDR3 sequences, around 38% seen once. The specimen sequenced was glioma tissue, nonneoplastic brain tissue, or PBMCs (not recorded which). This sequence was found in a human donor with low-grade glioma or glioblastoma, undergoing nonglioma brain surgery, or in good health (not recorded which). The V call is TRBV19, the J call TRBJ2-5; perhaps TRBD1 as D (6 bases). The CDR3 DNA follows: TGTGCCAGTAGTCAGGCTGACCCAGGGGCCCAGTACTTC. Protein product: CASSQADPGAQYF.